This T cell receptor (beta chain) comes out of a study of blood T cells in healthy people across ages (dated by TCRdb to about 2015). Notes on the research overall: In model experiments, template switching captured roughly one uniquely barcoded TCR beta cDNA molecule for every two T cells. The study measured age-related changes in TCR beta repertoire diversity using deep sequencing normalized with unique cDNA molecular identifiers. Four age groups were formed from the donors: young (average about 16 years), middle-aged (less than 40), aged (approximately 60) and long-lived (82). To avoid experimental bias, donors of different ages were spread randomly across the sequencing lanes. Two additional independent replicas of 1 million unique cDNA reads from the same blood draw were analyzed for two donors (one aged 18 to 30 and one aged 80 or older).

From the cysteine through the phenylalanine, the CDR3 covers 17 amino acids. Of the read, only the CDR3 DNA is kept; its 51 bases are in frame from base 1. Trimming accounts for 3 bases at V and 6 bases at J, while the number of junction bases matched to no gene is 8. Systemically healthy Caucasian individuals from Russia, 35 to 40 in total and aged about 6 to 95 years, were included as donors. Each donor gave 9 to 10 milliliters of peripheral blood, collected into EDTA-treated Vacutainer tubes. Ficoll-Paque density-gradient centrifugation was used to isolate PBMCs, with at least 7 million per sample. Total RNA, at least 6 micrograms per sample, was extracted from PBMCs with Trizol reagent. Naive CD45RAhigh/CD27high T cell percentages were measured by flow cytometry on a PBMC aliquot from every donor. Remarks on this clonotype: Its antigen is not yet known. Per-base qualities were not stored, and no clone one base away is much larger.

General conclusions and limits of the study: Since profiling was done on bulk unsorted PBMCs, naive and antigen-experienced compartments could not be conclusively compared. Estimates of total diversity from one million sequenced T cells were regarded as lower bounds and underestimates. Compared with the aged group, more naive CD4+ T cells, fewer expanded clones and increased TCR diversity were shown by the long-lived group, suggesting age selection. Because the CMV infection status of the donors was unknown, age-related changes in expanded clonotypes may potentially have been confounded. Observed TCR beta diversity correlated strongly with the percentage of naive T cells measured by flow cytometry. Observed TCR beta diversity per million T cells fell roughly linearly with age, and a significant reduction was already apparent by age about 43.

Receptor amplification or capture employed 5' RACE. The second PCR ran for roughly 6 to 11 cycles and used a J-beta primer mix along with a sample-barcoded 5' primer. A unique molecular identifier was introduced onto each TCR beta cDNA molecule by a template-switch 5' adaptor carrying 12 random nucleotides. At least 3 million CDR3-containing paired-end reads were obtained from each sample. The Mint cDNA synthesis kit, primed by a TRBC-specific oligonucleotide, was used to synthesize first-strand cDNA from all RNA. Following uracil-DNA glycosylase treatment, all cDNA underwent a first 18-cycle PCR with the universal primers M1SS and BC2_uni_R. The authors' pipeline ran thus. For normalization, 1 million high-quality reads were randomly selected from each sample, with every read carrying a distinct molecular identifier. Reads with shared molecular identifiers were discarded instead of being binned into consensus sequences. MiTCR, set to a Q25 quality threshold and the strictest error-elimination algorithm, was used for CDR3 identification, clonotype clustering and error correction. A nonparametric unseen species model with Euler transformation was used to estimate a lower bound on total TCR beta diversity. TCRdb itself trimmed the public reads at Q25 with fastp, ran MiXCR and retained productive beta chains. Every CDR3 protein is listed once, alongside the most common genes and DNA of its rows. These V and J calls are TCRdb output, not the study's own analysis. This sample gives around 1,900,000 distinct CDR3 sequences in total; around 40% of them show up just once. 23% of the sample rests with the top ten.

Recombination linked TRBV12-3 or TRBV12-4 to TRBJ2-2, and TRBD2 aligns with 12 junction nucleotides. This TCR was recovered from a human donor in good health. Sequenced: blood. The CDR3 in this case is CASSFPSGGAIPGELFF. The nucleotides read TGTGCCAGCAGTTTTCCTAGCGGGGGGGCCATACCCGGGGAGCTGTTTTTT.